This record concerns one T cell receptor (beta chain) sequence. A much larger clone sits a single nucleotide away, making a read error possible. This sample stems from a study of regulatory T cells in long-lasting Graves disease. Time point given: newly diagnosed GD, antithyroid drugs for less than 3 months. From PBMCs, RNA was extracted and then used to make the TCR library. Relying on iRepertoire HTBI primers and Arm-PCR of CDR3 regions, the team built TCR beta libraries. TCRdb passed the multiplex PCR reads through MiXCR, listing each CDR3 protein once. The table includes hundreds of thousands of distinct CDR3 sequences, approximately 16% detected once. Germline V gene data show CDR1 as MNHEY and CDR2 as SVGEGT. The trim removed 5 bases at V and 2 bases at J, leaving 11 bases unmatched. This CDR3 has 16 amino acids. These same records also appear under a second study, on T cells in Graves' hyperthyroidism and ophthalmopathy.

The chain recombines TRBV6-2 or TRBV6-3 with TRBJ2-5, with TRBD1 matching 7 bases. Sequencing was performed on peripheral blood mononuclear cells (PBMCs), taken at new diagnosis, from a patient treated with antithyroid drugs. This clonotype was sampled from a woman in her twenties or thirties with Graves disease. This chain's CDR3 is CASSEPRPGQQETQYF. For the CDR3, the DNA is TGTGCCAGCAGTGAGCCCCGGCCGGGACAGCAAGAGACCCAGTACTTC.